This entry lists 15 T cell receptor beta chains sequenced from one sample in a study of cytomegalovirus exposure and HLA in healthy donors. Sequencing was performed with immunoSEQ multiplex PCR; in TCRdb, only in-frame clones are kept and a portion is missing. The sample has under 200,000 clones, 75% to 90% seen once; the top ten hold roughly 7.5%. Material for sequencing was PBMCs. These receptor sequences come from a man younger than 35 in good health and CMV-seropositive.

The chain carries TRBV29-1 and TRBJ2-7; tentatively, D is TRBD1 (6 bases). The CDR3 length is 13 residues. The V gene lost 4 bases and the J gene lost 2 bases, with 12 bases spanning the gap. CDR1 SQVTM and CDR2 ANQGSEA come from the germline V gene. The CDR3: CSVGTVVTYEQYF. In DNA, the CDR3 is TGCAGCGTTGGGACAGTAGTCACCTACGAGCAGTACTTC.

This clone has just a few counts. The J gene is TRBJ2-3, the V gene TRBV18; the D is unclear. Looked up from germline, CDR1 is KGHSH and CDR2 is LQKENI. Trimming stripped 3 bases from V and 0 bases from J, with 10 bases between. The CDR3 contains 15 residues. The CDR3 sequence is CASSPQMLSTDTQYF. CDR3 DNA sequence: TGTGCCAGCTCACCGCAGATGCTTAGCACAGATACGCAGTATTTT. Full variable domain (rest looked up from reference TRBV18 and TRBJ2-3): NAGVMQNPRHLVRRRGQEARLRCSPMKGHSHVYWYRQLPEEGLKFMVYLQKENIIDESGMPKERFSAEFPKEGPSILRIQQVVRGDSAAYFCASSPQMLSTDTQYFGPGTRLTVL.

The rearrangement joins TRBV5-1 to TRBJ1-3; TRBD1 matches at 10 bases. Germline V gives CDR1 SGHRS, CDR2 YFSETQ. The CDR3 runs 15 residues. V lost 5 bases, J lost 2 bases, and 4 bases stayed unmatched. CDR3: CASRAGQGAGNTIYF. In DNA, the CDR3 is TGCGCCAGCAGAGCTGGACAGGGGGCTGGAAACACCATATATTTT.

The sample holds a few counts of this clone. The chain combines TRBV2 with TRBJ1-5; TRBD1 agrees at 7 bases. The CDR3 totals 13 residues. Per the germline V gene, CDR1 is SNHLY and CDR2 is FYNNEI. V trimming: 7 bases; J trimming: 5 bases; junction bases outside the gene matches: 5. The CDR3: CASTSDRDQPQHF. As DNA, the CDR3 is TGTGCCAGCACATCAGACAGGGATCAGCCCCAGCATTTT.

The count of this clone is one. The gene calls are TRBV4-3 and TRBJ2-3; D may be TRBD2 (6 bases). CDR1 is LGHNA and CDR2 is YSLEER in the germline V gene. The CDR3 consists of 15 residues. V was cut by 2 bases and J by 4 bases, with 13 bases left in between. The CDR3 DNA reads as TGCGCCAGCAGCCAAATGCTAGCGCGGCCAGATACGCAGTATTTT. Amino acid sequence: CASSQMLARPDTQYF.

This clone has just one count. The chain links TRBV25-1 to TRBJ2-1; TRBD2 matches at 10 bases. The CDR3 extends over 17 amino acids. After removal of 1 base from V and 2 bases from J, the junction contained 5 bases not matched to a gene. Germline-derived CDR1 and CDR2 are MGHDK and SYGVNS. The CDR3 DNA reads as TGTGCCAGCAGTGAATCTGCTAGCGGGAGTACCTACAATGAGCAGTTCTTC. Encoded protein: CASSESASGSTYNEQFF.

The chain recombines TRBV4-3 with TRBJ2-7; TRBD1 matches at 9 bases. V was clipped by 2 bases and J by 4 bases; unmatched bases: 6. This CDR3 is built from 15 residues. The germline V gene encodes CDR1 LGHNA and CDR2 YSLEER. The CDR3 DNA is TGCGCCAGCAGCCAACAACAGGGGGCTGTTTACGAGCAGTACTTC. Protein sequence: CASSQQQGAVYEQYF.

The chain is built from TRBV5-1 and TRBJ2-1, with 13 bases identical to TRBD2. CDR3 length: 15 residues. Germline CDR1 reads SGHRS; CDR2 reads YFSETQ. V was pared by 4 bases and J by 9 bases, with 7 bases of the junction left unmatched. The CDR3 sequence: CASSRTSGREGEQFF. CDR3 in DNA: TGCGCCAGCAGCCGGACTAGCGGGAGAGAAGGTGAGCAGTTCTTC.

The chain links TRBV7-9 to TRBJ2-7; TRBD2 matches 9 bases. Germline-derived CDR1 and CDR2 are SEHNR and FQNEAQ (reference sequence). V lost 10 bases and J lost 5; bases outside the gene matches: 6. The CDR3 sequence is 12 residues long. The CDR3: CAIWREGDEQYF. The CDR3, as DNA: TGTGCCATCTGGCGGGAGGGAGACGAGCAGTACTTC.

The chain uses TRBV19 and TRBJ1-5; 12 nucleotides line up with TRBD1. V dropped 4 bases and J dropped 2; count of bases not matched to a gene: 3. Germline loops: CDR1 LNHDA, CDR2 SQIVND (reference sequence). This CDR3 is 16 amino acids long. The CDR3 spells CASSTGTGGRNQPQHF. Here the CDR3 DNA reads TGTGCCAGTAGTACCGGGACAGGGGGCCGCAATCAGCCCCAGCATTTT.

CDR3 nucleotides: TGTGCCAGCAGCCCCTACCGATCAGGGGGCGTCATCCGTCTAAATGGGAACACCATATATTTT. As protein: CASSPYRSGGVIRLNGNTIYF. The gene calls are TRBV7-8 and TRBJ1-3; TRBD1 matches 8 bases. Germline loops: CDR1 SGHVS, CDR2 FQNEAQ. CDR3 length: 21 residues. Trimming took 5 bases from V and 7 from J; bases not matched to a gene: 28.

The J gene is TRBJ1-5, the V gene TRBV28; 9 nucleotides align to TRBD1. The germline V gene encodes CDR1 MDHEN and CDR2 SYDVKM. CDR3 length: 18 residues. J was trimmed by 6 bases and V by 4 bases; bases with no gene match: 16. CDR3 nucleotide sequence: TGTGCCAGCAGTTCCCAGGGACAGGGTCCCACCCTTTCTCAGCCCCAGCATTTT. Translated: CASSSQGQGPTLSQPQHF.

The chain has TRBV29-1 and TRBJ2-4; TRBD2 might be the D (7 bases). V lost 4 bases and J lost 8, with 12 bases in between. The germline CDR1 and CDR2 sequences are SQVTM and ANQGSEA. This CDR3 has 12 residues. Here the CDR3 reads CSVVGGQYIQYF. CDR3 DNA: TGCAGCGTTGTCGGGGGGCAATACATTCAGTACTTC.

The V call is TRBV7-7, the J call TRBJ2-2; the D gene is possibly TRBD1 (6 bases). In germline, CDR1 is SSHAT, CDR2 FNYEAQ (reference sequence). V shed 0 bases and J shed 1 base, with 6 bases lying between them. The CDR3 sequence is 15 residues long. CDR3 amino acids: CASSLATGNTGELFF. The CDR3 coding sequence is TGTGCCAGCAGCTTAGCGACAGGGAACACCGGGGAGCTGTTTTTT.

The genes are TRBV27 and TRBJ1-3; 7 bases are a match to TRBD1. Germline V lookup: CDR1 MNHEY, CDR2 SMNVEV (reference sequence). The trim removed 3 bases at V and 0 bases at J, leaving 8 bases unmatched. This CDR3 spans 17 amino acids. Written as DNA, the CDR3 is TGTGCCAGCAGTTTGGCCACCGACAGGGCCTCTGGAAACACCATATATTTT. It encodes CASSLATDRASGNTIYF.